This paragraph reports one T cell receptor (beta chain). The sample belongs to a study of cytomegalovirus exposure and HLA in healthy donors. Germline V gene data show CDR1 as DFQATT and CDR2 as SNEGSKA (reference sequence). The germline V and J ends were trimmed by 4 bases and 15 bases, with 13 bases remaining between them. This CDR3 region has 11 residues. The PCR made use of 60 Vbeta and 13 Jbeta primers. Method: immunoSEQ multiplex PCR; TCRdb's copy keeps in-frame clones and lacks some. The top ten clones hold under 7.5% of a sample with tens of thousands of clones, 65% to 70% of them seen once. The chain employs TRBV20-1 and TRBJ1-6, with D possibly TRBD1 on 6 matching bases. This clonotype originated in a woman aged 45-65 years in good health and CMV-seropositive. The specimen was PBMCs. This CDR3 reads CSATTGTGLHF. CDR3 nucleotide sequence: TGCAGTGCTACAACAGGGACCGGCCTCCACTTT.